The T cell receptor beta chain described here comes from a study of immune evolution from preneoplasia to lung adenocarcinoma. Findings and caveats of the study: Top clone share appeared to fall from AAH through AIS, MIA, adenocarcinoma. Compared with EGFR-mutant or double wild-type lesions, KRAS-mutant nodules were more clonal.

Two lung cancer pathologists independently confirmed each histologic diagnosis. About this clone: The antigen is unknown.

Trimming shortened V by 1 base and J by 9 bases, and 13 bases separated the two germline ends. The CDR3 is made up of 14 amino acids. Germline V gene sequence: CDR1 SGHTA, CDR2 FQGNSA. This table comes from immunoSEQ multiplex PCR, and its TCRdb copy is limited to in-frame clones, with some not included. The sample lists roughly 21,000 clones, over 70% seen once, with 5.6% in the top ten. This TCR was recovered from a person in their sixties with lung adenocarcinoma. The rearrangement joins TRBV7-2 to TRBJ2-1; D remains ambiguous. The sequenced sample consisted of FFPE invasive lung adenocarcinoma tissue. CDR3 nucleotides: TGTGCCAGCAGCTTAGTTGTCTCCGTGGTTGAGCAGTTCTTC. As protein: CASSLVVSVVEQFF.